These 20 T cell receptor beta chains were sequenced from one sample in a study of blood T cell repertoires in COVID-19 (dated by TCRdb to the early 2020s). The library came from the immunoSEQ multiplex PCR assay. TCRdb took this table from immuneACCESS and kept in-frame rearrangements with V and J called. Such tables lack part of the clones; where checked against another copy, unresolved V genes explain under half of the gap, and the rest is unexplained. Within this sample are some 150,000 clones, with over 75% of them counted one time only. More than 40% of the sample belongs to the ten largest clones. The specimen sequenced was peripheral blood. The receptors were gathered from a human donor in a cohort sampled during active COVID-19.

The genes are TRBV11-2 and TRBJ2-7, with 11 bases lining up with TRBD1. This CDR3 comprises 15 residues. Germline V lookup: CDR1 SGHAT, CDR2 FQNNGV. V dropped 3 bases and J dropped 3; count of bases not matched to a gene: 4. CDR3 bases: TGTGCCAGCAGCTTCGGGACAGGGGGGAACTACGAGCAGTACGTC. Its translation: CASSFGTGGNYEQYV.

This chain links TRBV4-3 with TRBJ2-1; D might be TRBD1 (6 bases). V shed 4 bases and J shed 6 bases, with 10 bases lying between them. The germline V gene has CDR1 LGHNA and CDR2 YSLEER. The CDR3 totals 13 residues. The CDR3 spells CASSRGGRNEQFF. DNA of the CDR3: TGCGCCAGCAGCCGAGGGGGACGCAATGAGCAGTTCTTC.

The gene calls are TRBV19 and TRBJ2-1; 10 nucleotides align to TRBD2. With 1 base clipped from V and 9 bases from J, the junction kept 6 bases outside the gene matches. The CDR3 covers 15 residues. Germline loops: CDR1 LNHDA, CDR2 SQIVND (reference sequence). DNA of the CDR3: TGTGCCAGTAGTATAGCTAGCGGGAGCTTAAGTGAGCAGTTCTTC. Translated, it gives CASSIASGSLSEQFF.

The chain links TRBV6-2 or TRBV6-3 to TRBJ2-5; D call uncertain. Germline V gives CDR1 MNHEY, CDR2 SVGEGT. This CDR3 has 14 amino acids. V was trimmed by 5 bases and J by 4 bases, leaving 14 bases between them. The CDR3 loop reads CASSSSFAGETQYF. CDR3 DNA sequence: TGTGCCAGCAGTAGCTCCTTCGCCGGAGAGACCCAGTACTTC.

Here the CDR3 reads CATSAGTVSYNEQFF. Here the CDR3 DNA reads TGTGCCACCAGTGCAGGGACAGTCTCTTACAATGAGCAGTTCTTC. The rearrangement uses TRBV24-1 and TRBJ2-1; 7 bases map to TRBD1. Germline V gene data show CDR1 as KGHDR and CDR2 as SFDVKD. The CDR3 extends over 15 amino acids. V was pared by 5 bases and J by 4 bases, with 7 bases of the junction left unmatched.

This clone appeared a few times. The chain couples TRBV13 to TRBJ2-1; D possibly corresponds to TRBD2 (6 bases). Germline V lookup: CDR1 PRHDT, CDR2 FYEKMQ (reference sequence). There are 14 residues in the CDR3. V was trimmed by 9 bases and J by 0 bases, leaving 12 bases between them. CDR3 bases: TGTGCCAGTAGGGACTCAGACTCCTACAATGAGCAGTTCTTC. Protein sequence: CASRDSDSYNEQFF.

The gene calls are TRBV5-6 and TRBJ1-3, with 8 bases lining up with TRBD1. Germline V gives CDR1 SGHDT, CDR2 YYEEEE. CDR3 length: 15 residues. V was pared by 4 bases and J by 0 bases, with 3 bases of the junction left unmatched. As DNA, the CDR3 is TGTGCCAGCAGCCAGGGACAGGTCTCTGGAAACACCATATATTTT. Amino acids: CASSQGQVSGNTIYF.

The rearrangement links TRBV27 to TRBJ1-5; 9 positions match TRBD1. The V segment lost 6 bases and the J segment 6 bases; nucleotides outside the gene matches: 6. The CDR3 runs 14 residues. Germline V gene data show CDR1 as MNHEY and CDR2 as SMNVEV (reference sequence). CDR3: CASSRTGASQPQHF. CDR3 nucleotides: TGTGCCAGCAGCCGGACAGGGGCAAGTCAGCCCCAGCATTTT.

CDR3 in amino acids: CASSLVGSFTDTQYF. The CDR3 DNA is TGCGCCAGCAGCTTGGTTGGTAGCTTCACAGATACGCAGTATTTT. The chain links TRBV5-1 to TRBJ2-3; D is undetermined. This CDR3 has 15 residues. V lost 0 bases, J lost 2 bases, and 10 bases lay in between. The V gene's germline CDR1 is SGHRS and CDR2 YFSETQ. The whole variable domain, filled in from reference TRBV5-1 and TRBJ2-3, reads KAGVTQTPRYLIKTRGQQVTLSCSPISGHRSVSWYQQTPGQGLQFLFEYFSETQRNKGNFPGRFSGRQFSNSRSEMNVSTLELGDSALYLCASSLVGSFTDTQYFGPGTRLTVL.

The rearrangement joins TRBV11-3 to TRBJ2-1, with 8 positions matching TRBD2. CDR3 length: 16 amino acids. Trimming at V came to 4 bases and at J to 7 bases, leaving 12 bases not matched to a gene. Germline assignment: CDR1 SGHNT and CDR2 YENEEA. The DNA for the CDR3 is TGTGCCAGCAGCTCCGCAGGAGCGGGAGTATTAAATGAGCAGTTCTTC. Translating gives CASSSAGAGVLNEQFF. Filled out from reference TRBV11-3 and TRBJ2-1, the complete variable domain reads EAGVVQSPRYKIIEKKQPVAFWCNPISGHNTLYWYLQNLGQGPELLIRYENEEAVDDSQLPKDRFSAERLKGVDSTLKIQPAELGDSAVYLCASSSAGAGVLNEQFFGPGTRLTVL.

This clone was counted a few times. CDR3 coding DNA: TGTGCCAGTAGTATCCGGGGGAACACCGGGGAGCTGTTTTTT. It yields the protein CASSIRGNTGELFF. The chain carries TRBV19 and TRBJ2-2, with D possibly TRBD2 on 5 matching bases. The V and J ends lost 3 bases and 1 base respectively, with 6 bases between them. CDR1 is LNHDA, CDR2 SQIVND, per germline (reference sequence). This CDR3 is built from 14 residues.

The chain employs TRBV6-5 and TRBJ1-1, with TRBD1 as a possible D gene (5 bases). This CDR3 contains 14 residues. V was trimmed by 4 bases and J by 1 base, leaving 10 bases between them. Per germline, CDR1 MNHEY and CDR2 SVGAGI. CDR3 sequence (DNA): TGTGCCAGCAGTTCGACCGACAGGAACACTGAAGCTTTCTTT. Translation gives CASSSTDRNTEAFF.

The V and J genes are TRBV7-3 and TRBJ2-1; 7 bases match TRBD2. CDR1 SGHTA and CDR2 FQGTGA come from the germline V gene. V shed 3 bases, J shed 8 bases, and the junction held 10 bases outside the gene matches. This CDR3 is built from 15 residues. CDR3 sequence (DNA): TGTGCCAGCAGCTTGAGCGGGACCAACTGGGATGAGCAGTTCTTC. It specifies CASSLSGTNWDEQFF.

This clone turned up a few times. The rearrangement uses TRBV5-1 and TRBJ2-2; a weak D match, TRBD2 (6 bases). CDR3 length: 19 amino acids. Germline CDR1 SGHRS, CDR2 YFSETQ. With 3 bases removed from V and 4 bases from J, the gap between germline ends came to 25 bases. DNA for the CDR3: TGCGCCAGCAGCTCGCACGGGGTCTTGACGGGGCGGGGCACCGGGGAGCTGTTTTTT. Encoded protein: CASSSHGVLTGRGTGELFF. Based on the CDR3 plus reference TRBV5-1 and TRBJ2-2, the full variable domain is KAGVTQTPRYLIKTRGQQVTLSCSPISGHRSVSWYQQTPGQGLQFLFEYFSETQRNKGNFPGRFSGRQFSNSRSEMNVSTLELGDSALYLCASSSHGVLTGRGTGELFFGEGSRLTVL.

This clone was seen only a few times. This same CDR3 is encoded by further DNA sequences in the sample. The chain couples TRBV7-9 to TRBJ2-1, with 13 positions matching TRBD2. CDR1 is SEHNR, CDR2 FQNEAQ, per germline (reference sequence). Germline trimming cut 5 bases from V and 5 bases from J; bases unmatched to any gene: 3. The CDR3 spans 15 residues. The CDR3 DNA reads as TGTGCCAGCAGCCCAGGACTAGCGGGAGACAATGAGCAGTTCTTC. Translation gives CASSPGLAGDNEQFF.

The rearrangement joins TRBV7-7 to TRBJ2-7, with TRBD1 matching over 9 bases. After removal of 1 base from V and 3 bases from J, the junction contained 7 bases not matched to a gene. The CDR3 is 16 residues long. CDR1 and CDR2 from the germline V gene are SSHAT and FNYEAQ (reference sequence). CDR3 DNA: TGTGCCAGCAGCTTAGTTCGGGACAGGGACTTCTACGAGCAGTACGTC. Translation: CASSLVRDRDFYEQYV.

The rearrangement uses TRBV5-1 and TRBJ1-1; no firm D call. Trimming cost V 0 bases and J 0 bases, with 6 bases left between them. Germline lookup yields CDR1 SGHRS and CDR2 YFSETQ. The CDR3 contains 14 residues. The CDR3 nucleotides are TGCGCCAGCAGCTTGGGAAGCATGAACACTGAAGCTTTCTTT. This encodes CASSLGSMNTEAFF.

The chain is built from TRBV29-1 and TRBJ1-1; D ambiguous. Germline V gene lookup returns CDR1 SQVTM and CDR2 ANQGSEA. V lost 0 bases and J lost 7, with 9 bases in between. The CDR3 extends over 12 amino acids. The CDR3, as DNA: TGCAGCGTTGAAGATCCTCCCAGTGAAGCTTTCTTT. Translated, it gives CSVEDPPSEAFF.

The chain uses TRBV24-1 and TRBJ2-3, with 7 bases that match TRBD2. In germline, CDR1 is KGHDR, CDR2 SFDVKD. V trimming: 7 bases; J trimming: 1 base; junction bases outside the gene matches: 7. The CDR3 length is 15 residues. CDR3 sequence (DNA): TGTGCCACCAGCGGGGGAGGGCCCGGCACAGATACGCAGTATTTT. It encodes CATSGGGPGTDTQYF.

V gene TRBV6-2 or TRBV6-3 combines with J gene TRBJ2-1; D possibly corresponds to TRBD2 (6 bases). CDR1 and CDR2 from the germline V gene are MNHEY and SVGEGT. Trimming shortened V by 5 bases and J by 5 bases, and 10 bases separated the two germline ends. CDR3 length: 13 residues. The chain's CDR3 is CASSQRANNEQFF. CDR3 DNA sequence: TGTGCCAGCAGTCAGCGGGCCAACAATGAGCAGTTCTTC.